The entry below describes one T cell receptor (beta chain). Antigen specificity is unknown. The record originates from a study of shared clonotypes between healthy human individuals. Turning to the study itself: Each donor's CD8 memory used one plate, CD8 naive two, each CD4 subset three.

With V trimmed by 7 bases and J by 4 bases, 7 bases remained unmatched. In germline, CDR1 is SEHNR, CDR2 FQNEAQ (reference sequence). The CDR3 loop spans 15 amino acids. TCRdb's table, derived via immunoSEQ multiplex PCR, lists solely in-frame clones and lacks some. Counted here are some 2,500,000 clones, approximately 93% occurring once; the ten biggest clones make up 0.36%. Regarding the study as a whole: Relative to clonotypes present in all four donors, those not shared had lower generation probabilities. Limitation of the genetic and exposure-history diversity represented came from the few donors.

The sequencing sample was made of naive CD4+ T cells from PBMCs. Described subset: CD45RA+ positively selected. The clonotype comes from a man between 18 and 29 years old in good health. Some clones in this sample may be carry-over from other donors' samples. V and J are TRBV7-9 and TRBJ2-1, with 10 bases lining up with TRBD1. The CDR3: CASTLRGQGYNEQFF. CDR3 coding DNA: TGTGCCAGCACCCTCAGGGGACAGGGGTACAATGAGCAGTTCTTC. The full variable domain, completed using reference TRBV7-9 and TRBJ2-1, is DTGVSQNPRHKITKRGQNVTFRCDPISEHNRLYWYRQTLGQGPEFLTYFQNEAQLEKSRLLSDRFSAERPKGSFSTLEIQRTEQGDSAMYLCASTLRGQGYNEQFFGPGTRLTVL.